A single sample is the source of the 20 T cell receptor beta chains below, sequenced in a study of beta chain features in type 1 diabetes. Study results and limitations: People with Type 1 diabetes carried modestly yet significantly shorter TCRB CDR3s in all four CD4+ subsets.

Every isolated RNA sample was fully reverse transcribed, so sequencing captured expressed TCRB transcripts. The protocol was immunoSEQ multiplex PCR, while the TCRdb copy is restricted to in-frame clones and leaves out a portion. This table holds over 200,000 clones, approximately 11% found once. What these receptors recognize is not known. The sequenced sample consisted of naive CD4+ T cells from blood. These receptors were taken from a man aged 25-45 years with type 1 diabetes.

Only a few counts were recorded for this clone. CDR3: CAFRRGAYEQYF. The CDR3, as DNA: TGTGCCTTCCGCAGGGGCGCCTACGAGCAGTACTTC. The J gene is TRBJ2-7, the V gene TRBV30; maybe TRBD1 (6 bases). This CDR3 has 12 amino acids. Trimming cost V 7 bases and J 2 bases, with 12 bases left between them. The germline gives CDR1 GTSNPN, CDR2 SVGIG (reference sequence).

This clone was picked up a small number of times. The chain employs TRBV19 and TRBJ1-1, with 7 positions matching TRBD1. Unmatched junction bases numbered 5, after V lost 5 bases and J lost 5 bases. Germline V gene sequence: CDR1 LNHDA, CDR2 SQIVND (reference sequence). There are 13 residues in the CDR3. The CDR3 bases are TGTGCCAGTAGTGAGGGGGCGAAGACTGAAGCTTTCTTT. Translated: CASSEGAKTEAFF.

The gene calls are TRBV25-1 and TRBJ1-4; D is possibly TRBD1 (5 bases). This CDR3 comprises 15 residues. Germline V CDR1 and CDR2: MGHDK, SYGVNS. The ends were cut back, 3 bases at V and 5 bases at J, with 13 bases in the middle. CDR3 in amino acids: CASSDPGLGNEKLFF. The CDR3 bases are TGTGCCAGCAGTGACCCAGGGTTGGGGAATGAAAAACTGTTTTTT.

This clone has just a few counts. The chain joins TRBV7-9 to TRBJ2-3; perhaps TRBD2 as D (6 bases). This CDR3 region has 13 residues. Germline V gene data show CDR1 as SEHNR and CDR2 as FQNEAQ (reference sequence). V was shortened by 8 bases and J by 5 bases, with 14 bases between the two germline ends. CDR3 sequence: CASGGVGRDTQYF. CDR3 coding DNA: TGTGCCAGCGGAGGGGTCGGAAGAGATACGCAGTATTTT.

The chain couples TRBV7-2 to TRBJ2-5; tentative D call: TRBD1 (5 bases). This CDR3 spans 16 amino acids. The V and J ends lost 5 bases and 3 bases respectively, with 19 bases between them. Germline lookup yields CDR1 SGHTA and CDR2 FQGNSA. CDR3: CASSPSGHRSKETQYF. In DNA, the CDR3 is TGTGCCAGCAGCCCATCAGGGCACAGGAGTAAAGAGACCCAGTACTTC. Combining the CDR3 with reference TRBV7-2 and TRBJ2-5 gives the whole variable domain GAGVSQSPSNKVTEKGKDVELRCDPISGHTALYWYRQSLGQGLEFLIYFQGNSAPDKSGLPSDRFSAERTGGSVSTLTIQRTQQEDSAVYLCASSPSGHRSKETQYFGPGTRLLVL.

The genes are TRBV7-9 and TRBJ1-1, with 11 bases that match TRBD1. J gave up 3 bases and V 3 bases, and 6 bases lay outside the gene matches. Germline lookup yields CDR1 SEHNR and CDR2 FQNEAQ (reference sequence). CDR3 length equals 16 residues. Here the CDR3 reads CASSFDPGQGDTEAFF. The CDR3 DNA is TGTGCCAGCAGCTTCGACCCGGGACAGGGGGACACTGAAGCTTTCTTT.

This clone was observed a few times. This sequence joins TRBV4-2 and TRBJ2-5; D possibly corresponds to TRBD1 (5 bases). Looked up from germline, CDR1 is LGHNA and CDR2 is YNFKEQ. CDR3 length: 13 residues. The V and J ends lost 3 bases and 3 bases respectively, with 8 bases between them. The CDR3: CASSQTREETQYF. CDR3 bases: TGTGCCAGCAGCCAGACCAGGGAAGAGACCCAGTACTTC.

The chain couples TRBV29-1 to TRBJ2-1; the match to TRBD2 covers 7 bases. With 7 bases clipped from V and 4 bases from J, the junction kept 10 bases outside the gene matches. This CDR3 has 14 residues. Per the germline V gene, CDR1 is SQVTM and CDR2 is ANQGSEA. The CDR3 bases are TGCAGCGGGAATCCGCGGGGGAGATACAATGAGCAGTTCTTC. Translating it yields CSGNPRGRYNEQFF.

The V and J genes are TRBV20-1 and TRBJ1-1; D call uncertain. This CDR3 comprises 11 residues. CDR1 and CDR2 from the germline V gene are DFQATT and SNEGSKA (reference sequence). Trimming pared 1 base from V and 7 bases from J, leaving 7 bases between. CDR3 sequence reads: CSARGADEAFF. For the CDR3, the DNA is TGCAGTGCTAGAGGGGCAGATGAAGCTTTCTTT.

The V gene is TRBV2, the J gene TRBJ1-6; 8 bases match TRBD1. Germline assignment: CDR1 SNHLY and CDR2 FYNNEI. Losses at the gene ends were 4 bases for V and 6 bases for J; bases not matched to a gene: 5. The CDR3 consists of 15 residues. The CDR3 nucleotides read TGTGCCAGCAGTGCGGACAGGGCGATTAATTCACCCCTCCACTTT. Amino acid sequence: CASSADRAINSPLHF.

V gene TRBV5-1 combines with J gene TRBJ2-7; the D gene is possibly TRBD1 (5 bases). Trimming took 1 base from V and 3 from J, leaving 11 bases between them. Germline CDR1 is SGHRS and CDR2 is YFSETQ. The CDR3 sequence is 14 residues long. Here the CDR3 DNA reads TGCGCCAGCAGCTTGCCCGACAGCCTCTACGAGCAGTACTTC. Translating it yields CASSLPDSLYEQYF.

The CDR3 DNA is TGCGCCAGCAGCCAAGAGGCACAGAATAATGAAAAACTGTTTTTT. Protein sequence: CASSQEAQNNEKLFF. The V gene is TRBV4-3, the J gene TRBJ1-4; D remains ambiguous. CDR3 size: 15 residues. V was pared by 0 bases and J by 4 bases, with 9 bases between. Germline V lookup: CDR1 LGHNA, CDR2 YSLEER.

This clone was counted between two and nine times. The chain joins TRBV7-2 to TRBJ2-7, with D possibly being TRBD1 (6 bases). The CDR3 spans 13 residues. Deletions cut 2 bases from V and 3 bases from J, with 8 bases between. CDR1 SGHTA and CDR2 FQGNSA come from the germline V gene. CDR3 sequence (DNA): TGTGCCAGCAGCTTACAGGGGAACTACGAGCAGTACTTC. It yields the protein CASSLQGNYEQYF.

The rearrangement uses TRBV11-2 and TRBJ2-1; a possible D gene is TRBD2 (6 bases). The CDR3 sequence is 15 residues long. Trimming took off 4 bases at V and 6 bases at J, with 16 bases between the two ends. The germline gives CDR1 SGHAT, CDR2 FQNNGV. This CDR3 reads CASSSPGGWGNEQFF. For the CDR3, the DNA is TGTGCCAGCAGCTCCCCCGGGGGTTGGGGCAATGAGCAGTTCTTC.

This clone was picked up a small number of times. CDR3 residues: CASSNRDRISPLHF. The CDR3 nucleotides read TGTGCCAGCAGCAACAGGGATCGGATTTCACCCCTCCACTTT. The rearrangement uses TRBV7-2 and TRBJ1-6; possibly TRBD1 for D (6 bases). V lost 5 bases, J lost 9 bases, and 14 bases lay in between. The CDR3 is 14 residues long. The germline CDR1 and CDR2 sequences are SGHTA and FQGNSA.

V gene TRBV7-9 combines with J gene TRBJ1-6, with D perhaps matching TRBD1 (5 bases). Trimming removed 1 base at V and 4 bases at J, with 8 bases between. CDR3 size: 15 residues. CDR1 is SEHNR, CDR2 FQNEAQ, per germline (reference sequence). The CDR3 DNA reads TGTGCCAGCAGCTTAGGCGGACATTATAATTCACCCCTCCACTTT. Amino acid sequence: CASSLGGHYNSPLHF.

In its sample, this clone was seen a few times. The rearrangement uses TRBV4-1 and TRBJ1-1; weak D call: TRBD1 (5 bases). CDR3 length: 17 amino acids. V gave up 3 bases and J gave up 0 bases, with 17 bases separating them. Germline CDR1 MGHRA, CDR2 YSYEKL. This CDR3 reads CASSHPRGGKMNTEAFF. The DNA for the CDR3 is TGCGCCAGCAGCCATCCCCGGGGCGGGAAAATGAACACTGAAGCTTTCTTT.

The chain has TRBV4-2 and TRBJ1-1, with a tentative D call TRBD1 (5 bases). V lost 7 bases, J lost 7 bases, and 16 bases lay in between. The CDR3 runs 13 residues. CDR1 LGHNA and CDR2 YNFKEQ come from the germline V gene. CDR3 DNA: TGTGCCAGCACCCCGGCGGCGGGGGATGAAGCTTTCTTT. Residues: CASTPAAGDEAFF.

This clone has only a few counts. The rearrangement uses TRBV15 and TRBJ1-5; 8 bases are a match to TRBD1. Germline trimming cut 0 bases from V and 6 bases from J; bases unmatched to any gene: 7. Germline V lookup: CDR1 LNHNV, CDR2 YYDKDF (reference sequence). CDR3 length: 16 amino acids. Here the CDR3 DNA reads TGTGCCACCAGCAGAGAGGGCAGGGGGCTCGGTCAGCCCCAGCATTTT. It encodes CATSREGRGLGQPQHF. The whole variable domain, filled in from reference TRBV15 and TRBJ1-5, reads DAMVIQNPRYQVTQFGKPVTLSCSQTLNHNVMYWYQQKSSQAPKLLFHYYDKDFNNEADTPDNFQSRRPNTSFCFLDIRSPGLGDTAMYLCATSREGRGLGQPQHFGDGTRLSIL.

The rearrangement links TRBV18 to TRBJ1-2; D remains ambiguous. The CDR3 extends over 13 amino acids. V lost 0 bases and J 4 bases, leaving 6 bases between the germline ends. Germline V gives CDR1 KGHSH, CDR2 LQKENI. CDR3 bases: TGTGCCAGCTCACCACCGTCATTCTATGGCTACACCTTC. Its protein is CASSPPSFYGYTF.